This TCR beta chain was observed in a study of blood T cell repertoires in COVID-19. At the level of the study: Samples taken during acute and convalescent COVID-19 were collected in the United States, Italy and Spain. PBMCs, B-cell-depleted T cells, or T cells provided the cDNA or gDNA that made up the material.

The length of the CDR3 is 16 residues. Germline lookup yields CDR1 SNHLY and CDR2 FYNNEI. The germline V and J ends were trimmed by 6 bases and 6 bases, with 20 bases remaining between them. This clone was found once. Assay used: immunoSEQ multiplex PCR; TCRdb lists only in-frame clones, some missing. The table shows roughly 170,000 clones, with about four fifths occurring only once. The sequence derives from a man aged 55 to 70 who had recovered from COVID-19. Sequenced input: PBMCs or T cells enriched from blood (not recorded which). The rearrangement links TRBV2 to TRBJ2-2; TRBD2 is a possible D gene (6 bases). CDR3 in DNA: TGTGCCAGCAGGGGTCGGGACTCCCGCTTTCCCGGGGAGCTGTTTTTT. It encodes CASRGRDSRFPGELFF.